This is a list of T cell receptor beta chains from one sample in a study of T cell repertoires in cytomegalovirus infection. TCRdb called the reads again in MiXCR, with one record for every CDR3 protein. The table has 100,000 to 150,000 distinct CDR3 sequences, roughly 9% seen once. Sequenced input: PBMCs. The receptors come from a human donor in good health (CMV status not recorded). Some clones in this sample may be carry-over from other donors' samples. Both conserved end residues are part of each CDR3. D genes are given only for firm matches. Where a row states a size, it is once, few, many or the class of an expanded clone; other rows omit it.

>TRBV28|.|many|TRBJ1-4
CASSSYSGAGEKLFF
TGTGCCAGCAGTTCCTATAGCGGGGCCGGGGAAAAACTGTTTTTT
>TRBV28|.|many|TRBJ1-1
CASSLYSNTEAFF
TGTGCCAGCAGCCTCTACAGTAACACTGAAGCTTTCTTT
>TRBV7-2|TRBD1|many|TRBJ1-5
CASSLEDRRGQPQHF
TGTGCCAGCAGCTTAGAGGACAGGCGCGGGCAGCCCCAGCATTTT
>TRBV7-8|.|many|TRBJ1-1
CASSLRSRRGEAFF
TGTGCCAGCAGCTTAAGGTCTCGGCGGGGGGAAGCTTTCTTT
>TRBV7-8|.|many|TRBJ2-2
CASSLVSGPNTGELFF
TGTGCCAGCAGCTTAGTGTCAGGACCTAACACCGGGGAGCTGTTTTTT
>TRBV20-1|.|.|TRBJ1-4
CSARAPGRGTEKLFF
TGCAGTGCTAGAGCCCCGGGGAGAGGGACCGAAAAACTGTTTTTT
>TRBV12-3/TRBV12-4|.|.|TRBJ1-5
CAIQLLNQPQHF
TGTGCCATCCAGCTCCTCAATCAGCCCCAGCATTTT
>TRBV29-1|.|.|TRBJ2-3
CSVEMATDTQYF
TGCAGCGTTGAAATGGCTACAGATACGCAGTATTTT
>TRBV28|TRBD2|many|TRBJ2-3
CASSPSGGGGLASTDTQYF
TGTGCCAGCAGTCCTTCCGGCGGGGGGGGACTTGCTAGCACAGATACGCAGTATTTT
>TRBV20-1|TRBD1|few|TRBJ1-4
CSAHGTGPQKLFF
TGCAGTGCGCACGGGACAGGGCCCCAAAAACTGTTTTTT
>TRBV28|TRBD1|.|TRBJ1-6
CASRPGTGANSPLHF
TGTGCCAGCCGACCCGGGACAGGGGCTAATTCACCCCTCCACTTT
>TRBV20-1|TRBD1|.|TRBJ1-1
CSARGRGLTEAFF
TGCAGTGCTAGGGGGAGGGGGCTTACTGAAGCTTTCTTT
>TRBV18|TRBD1|.|TRBJ2-5
CASSLRGTGPFQETQYF
TGTGCCAGCTCTCTCCGAGGGACAGGGCCCTTCCAAGAGACCCAGTACTTC
>TRBV18|TRBD1|few|TRBJ2-7
CASSPEGAGYEQYF
TGTGCCAGCTCACCAGAGGGGGCCGGATACGAGCAGTACTTC
>TRBV28|.|many|TRBJ1-2
CASSLFGMGGYTF
TGTGCCAGCAGTTTATTTGGGATGGGTGGCTACACCTTC
>TRBV9|TRBD2|.|TRBJ2-3
CASSVASGTTDTQYF
TGTGCCAGCAGCGTAGCTAGTGGGACTACTGATACGCAGTATTTT
>TRBV6-8|.|few|TRBJ2-5
CASSYPPWWQGEETQYF
TGTGCCAGCAGTTACCCACCCTGGTGGCAGGGTGAAGAGACCCAGTACTTC
>TRBV28|TRBD1|few|TRBJ1-3
CASSWTGAGSGNTIYF
TGTGCCAGCAGCTGGACAGGGGCAGGCTCTGGAAACACCATATATTTT
>TRBV15|.|.|TRBJ1-1
CATSRDIARGEAFF
TGTGCCACCAGCAGAGACATAGCCAGGGGTGAAGCTTTCTTT
>TRBV28|.|.|TRBJ1-2
CASRPTELYGYTF
TGTGCCAGCAGGCCTACCGAGCTATATGGCTACACCTTC
>TRBV7-2|TRBD2|many|TRBJ2-4
CASSPTSGGVGGNIQYF
TGTGCCAGCAGCCCTACTAGCGGGGGGGTCGGGGGAAACATTCAGTACTTC
>TRBV11-2|TRBD1|many|TRBJ1-1
CASSQNQGKQGGTEAFF
TGTGCCAGCAGCCAAAACCAAGGGAAACAGGGGGGCACTGAAGCTTTCTTT
>TRBV10-3|.|many|TRBJ1-4
CAISEEGSKLFF
TGTGCCATCAGTGAGGAGGGTTCAAAACTGTTTTTT
>TRBV7-2|.|many|TRBJ2-7
CASSLAPSASYEQYF
TGTGCCAGCAGCTTAGCTCCTAGCGCCTCCTACGAGCAGTACTTC
>TRBV2|.|.|TRBJ1-1
CASSGGRARGNTEAFF
TGTGCCAGCAGTGGTGGCAGGGCGAGAGGGAACACTGAAGCTTTCTTT
>TRBV20-1|TRBD1|.|TRBJ2-5
CSARRQGFFETQYF
TGCAGTGCTAGAAGACAGGGATTTTTTGAGACCCAGTACTTC
>TRBV28|.|medium-sized|TRBJ1-2
CASLTAQGYGYTF
TGTGCCAGCTTAACAGCCCAAGGCTATGGCTACACCTTC
>TRBV5-1|TRBD1|many|TRBJ1-6
CASSAGQGGKNSPLHF
TGCGCCAGCAGCGCGGGACAGGGGGGGAAGAATTCACCCCTCCACTTT
>TRBV28|.|.|TRBJ1-5
CASEAGQARNQPQHF
TGTGCCAGCGAGGCCGGGCAGGCCCGAAATCAGCCCCAGCATTTT
>TRBV14|.|many|TRBJ1-1
CASSQEFVGNTEAFF
TGTGCCAGCAGCCAAGAATTTGTGGGGAACACTGAAGCTTTCTTT
>TRBV25-1|.|many|TRBJ1-1
CASSETGSMGAFF
TGTGCCAGCAGTGAAACAGGGTCGATGGGAGCTTTCTTT
>TRBV11-2|TRBD1|many|TRBJ1-2
CASSLGTGDGYTF
TGTGCCAGCAGCTTAGGTACAGGGGATGGCTACACCTTC
>TRBV20-1|.|many|TRBJ1-5
CSAIRGNQPQHF
TGCAGTGCTATCCGGGGGAATCAGCCCCAGCATTTT
>TRBV19|TRBD1|once|TRBJ2-5
CATSDRPQETQYF
TGTGCCACTTCGGACAGGCCCCAAGAGACCCAGTACTTC
>TRBV6-1|.|many|TRBJ2-1
CASSEAGSNSYNEQFF
TGTGCCAGCAGTGAAGCTGGCTCGAACTCCTACAATGAGCAGTTCTTC
>TRBV7-8|.|many|TRBJ1-6
CASSLTGPYSPLHF
TGTGCCAGCAGCTTGACGGGGCCCTATTCACCCCTCCACTTT
>TRBV5-4|.|.|TRBJ2-2
CASSPDWASGELFF
TGTGCCAGCAGCCCCGATTGGGCATCAGGGGAGCTGTTTTTT
>TRBV20-1|.|.|TRBJ1-1
CSAPLMRSTEAFF
TGCAGTGCTCCCCTTATGCGGAGCACTGAAGCTTTCTTT
>TRBV10-3|.|few|TRBJ2-2
CAIRTGTSGELFF
TGTGCCATCAGAACCGGGACATCCGGGGAGCTGTTTTTT
>TRBV4-1|TRBD2|many|TRBJ2-3
CASSQDGSGLALTDTQYF
TGCGCCAGCAGCCAAGATGGATCGGGACTAGCGCTAACAGATACGCAGTATTTT